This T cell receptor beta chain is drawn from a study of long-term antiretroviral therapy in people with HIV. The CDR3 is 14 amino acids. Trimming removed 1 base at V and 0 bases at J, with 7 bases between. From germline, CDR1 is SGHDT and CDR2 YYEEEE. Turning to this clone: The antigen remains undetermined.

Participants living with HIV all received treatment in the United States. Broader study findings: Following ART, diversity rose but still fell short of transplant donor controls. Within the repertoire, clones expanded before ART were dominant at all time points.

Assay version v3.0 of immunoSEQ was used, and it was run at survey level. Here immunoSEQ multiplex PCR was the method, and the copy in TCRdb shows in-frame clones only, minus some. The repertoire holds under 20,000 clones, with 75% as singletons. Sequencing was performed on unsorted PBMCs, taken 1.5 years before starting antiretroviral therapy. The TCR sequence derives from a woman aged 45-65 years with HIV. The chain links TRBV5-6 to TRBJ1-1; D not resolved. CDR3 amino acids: CASSLRWMNTEAFF. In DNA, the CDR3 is TGTGCCAGCAGCTTGAGGTGGATGAACACTGAAGCTTTCTTT.